This T cell receptor beta chain is from a study of Tregs in tolerant kidney transplant recipients. The CDR3 extends over 16 amino acids. Germline V gives CDR1 SNHLY, CDR2 FYNNEI. The junction had 4 bases not matched to a gene; V was cut back by 3 bases and J by 2 bases. Profiled with immunoSEQ multiplex PCR; TCRdb holds only in-frame clones, not every one. The top ten hold approximately 9.9% of the sample, which has about 66,000 clones, more than 90% seen once. CD4+CD25+CD127- Tregs, CD4+CD25- non-Tregs, CD4 and CD8 cells were sorted. The chain joins TRBV2 to TRBJ2-6; 7 nucleotides agree with TRBD1. The source was CD8+ T cells from blood, collected before the transplant. This receptor was taken from a human donor who received a combined kidney and bone marrow transplant. CDR3 coding DNA: TGTGCCAGCAGTGATACGACAGGGCCTGGGGCCAACGTCCTGACTTTC. This codes for CASSDTTGPGANVLTF. Full variable domain (rest looked up from reference TRBV2 and TRBJ2-6): EPEVTQTPSHQVTQMGQEVILRCVPISNHLYFYWYRQILGQKVEFLVSFYNNEISEKSEIFDDQFSVERPDGSNFTLKIRSTKLEDSAMYFCASSDTTGPGANVLTFGAGSRLTVL.